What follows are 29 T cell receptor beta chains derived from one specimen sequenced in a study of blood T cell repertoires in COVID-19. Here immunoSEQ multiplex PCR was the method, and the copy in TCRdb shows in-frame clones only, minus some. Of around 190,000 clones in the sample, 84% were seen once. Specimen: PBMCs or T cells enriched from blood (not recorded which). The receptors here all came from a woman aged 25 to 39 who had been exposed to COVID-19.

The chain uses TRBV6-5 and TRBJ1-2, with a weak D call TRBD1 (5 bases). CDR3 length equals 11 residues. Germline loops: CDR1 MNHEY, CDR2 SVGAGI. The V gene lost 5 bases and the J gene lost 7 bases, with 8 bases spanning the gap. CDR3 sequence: CASSPGFGYTF. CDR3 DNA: TGTGCCAGCAGTCCAGGGTTTGGCTACACCTTC.

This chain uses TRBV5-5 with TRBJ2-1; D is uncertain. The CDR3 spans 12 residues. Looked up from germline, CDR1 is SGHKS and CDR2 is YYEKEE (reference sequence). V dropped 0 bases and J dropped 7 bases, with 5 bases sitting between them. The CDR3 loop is CASSLGQNEQFF. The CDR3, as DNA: TGTGCCAGCAGCTTGGGGCAAAATGAGCAGTTCTTC.

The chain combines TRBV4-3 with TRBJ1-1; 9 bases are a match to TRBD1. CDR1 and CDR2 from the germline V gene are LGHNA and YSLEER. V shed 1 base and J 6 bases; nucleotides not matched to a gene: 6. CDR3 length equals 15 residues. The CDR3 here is CASSQVPTGGSEAFF. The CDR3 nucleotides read TGCGCCAGCAGCCAAGTGCCGACAGGGGGGTCTGAAGCTTTCTTT.

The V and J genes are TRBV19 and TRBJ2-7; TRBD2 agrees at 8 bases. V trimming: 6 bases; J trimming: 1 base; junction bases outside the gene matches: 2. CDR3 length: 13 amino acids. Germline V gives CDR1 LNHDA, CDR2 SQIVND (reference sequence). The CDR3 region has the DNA TGTGCCAGTAGAACTAGCGGATCCTACGAGCAGTACTTC. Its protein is CASRTSGSYEQYF.

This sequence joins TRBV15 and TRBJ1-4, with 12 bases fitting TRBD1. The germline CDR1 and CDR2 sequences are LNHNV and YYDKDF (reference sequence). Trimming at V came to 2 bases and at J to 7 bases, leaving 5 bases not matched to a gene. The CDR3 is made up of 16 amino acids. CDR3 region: CATSRKAGQGAEKLFF. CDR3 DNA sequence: TGTGCCACCAGCAGAAAGGCGGGACAGGGGGCTGAAAAACTGTTTTTT.

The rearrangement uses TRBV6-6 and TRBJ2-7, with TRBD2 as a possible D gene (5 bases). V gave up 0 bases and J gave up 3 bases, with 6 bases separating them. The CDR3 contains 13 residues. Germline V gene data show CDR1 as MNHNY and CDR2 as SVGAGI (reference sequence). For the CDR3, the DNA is TGTGCCAGCAGTTACTCAGGACTCTACGAGCAGTACTTC. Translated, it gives CASSYSGLYEQYF.

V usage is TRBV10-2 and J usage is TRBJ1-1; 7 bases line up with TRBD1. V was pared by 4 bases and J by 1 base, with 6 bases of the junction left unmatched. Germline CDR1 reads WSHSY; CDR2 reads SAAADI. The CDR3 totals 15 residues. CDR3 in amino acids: CASSGTQGPNTEAFF. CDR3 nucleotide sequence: TGCGCCAGCAGTGGGACACAGGGGCCGAACACTGAAGCTTTCTTT.

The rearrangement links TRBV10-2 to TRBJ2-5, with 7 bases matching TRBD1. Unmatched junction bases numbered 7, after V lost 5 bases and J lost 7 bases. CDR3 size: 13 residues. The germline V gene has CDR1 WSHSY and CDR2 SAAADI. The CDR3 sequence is CASSHDRAGTQYF. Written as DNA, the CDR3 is TGCGCCAGCAGTCATGACAGGGCGGGGACCCAGTACTTC.

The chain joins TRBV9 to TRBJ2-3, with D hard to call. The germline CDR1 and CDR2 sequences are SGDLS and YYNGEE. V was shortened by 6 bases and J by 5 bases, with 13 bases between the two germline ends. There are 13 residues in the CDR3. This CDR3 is CASNPQVGDTQYF. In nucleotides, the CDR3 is TGTGCCAGCAATCCGCAGGTCGGAGATACGCAGTATTTT.

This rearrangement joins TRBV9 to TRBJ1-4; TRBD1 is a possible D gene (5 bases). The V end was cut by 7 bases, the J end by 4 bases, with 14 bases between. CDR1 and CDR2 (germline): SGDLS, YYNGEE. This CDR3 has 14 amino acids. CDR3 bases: TGTGCCAGCTCCCGCGGGGCGGGTAATGAAAAACTGTTTTTT. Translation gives CASSRGAGNEKLFF.

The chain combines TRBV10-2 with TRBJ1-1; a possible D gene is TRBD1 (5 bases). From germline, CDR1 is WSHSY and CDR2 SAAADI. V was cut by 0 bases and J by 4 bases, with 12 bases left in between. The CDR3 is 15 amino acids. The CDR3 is CASSESDQGGTEAFF. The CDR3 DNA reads TGCGCCAGCAGTGAGTCTGATCAGGGAGGCACTGAAGCTTTCTTT.

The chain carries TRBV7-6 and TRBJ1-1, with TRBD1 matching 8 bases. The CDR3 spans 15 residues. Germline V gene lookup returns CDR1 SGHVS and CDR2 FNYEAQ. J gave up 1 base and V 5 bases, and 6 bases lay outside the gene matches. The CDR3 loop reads CASSPSGGTNTEAFF. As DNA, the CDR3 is TGTGCCAGCAGCCCCTCAGGGGGCACGAACACTGAAGCTTTCTTT.

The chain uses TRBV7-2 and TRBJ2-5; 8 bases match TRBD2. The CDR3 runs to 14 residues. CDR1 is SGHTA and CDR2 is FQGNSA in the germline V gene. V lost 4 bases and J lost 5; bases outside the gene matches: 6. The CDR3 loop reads CASSSGGAGETQYF. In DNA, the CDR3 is TGTGCCAGCAGCTCCGGGGGGGCGGGGGAGACCCAGTACTTC. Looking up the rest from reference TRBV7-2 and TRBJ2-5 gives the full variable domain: GAGVSQSPSNKVTEKGKDVELRCDPISGHTALYWYRQSLGQGLEFLIYFQGNSAPDKSGLPSDRFSAERTGGSVSTLTIQRTQQEDSAVYLCASSSGGAGETQYFGPGTRLLVL.

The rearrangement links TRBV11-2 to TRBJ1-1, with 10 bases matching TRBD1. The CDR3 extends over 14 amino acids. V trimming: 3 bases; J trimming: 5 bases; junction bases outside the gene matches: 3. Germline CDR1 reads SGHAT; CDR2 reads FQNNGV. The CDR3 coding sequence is TGTGCCAGCAGCTTTGACAGGGGGCCTACTGAAGCTTTCTTT. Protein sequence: CASSFDRGPTEAFF. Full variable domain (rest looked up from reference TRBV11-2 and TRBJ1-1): EAGVAQSPRYKIIEKRQSVAFWCNPISGHATLYWYQQILGQGPKLLIQFQNNGVVDDSQLPKDRFSAERLKGVDSTLKIQPAKLEDSAVYLCASSFDRGPTEAFFGQGTRLTVV.

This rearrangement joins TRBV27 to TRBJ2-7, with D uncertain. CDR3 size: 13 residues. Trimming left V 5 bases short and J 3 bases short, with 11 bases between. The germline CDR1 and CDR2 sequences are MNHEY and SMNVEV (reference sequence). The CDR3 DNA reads TGTGCCAGCAGTCCCACAGCTAACTACGAGCAGTACTTC. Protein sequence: CASSPTANYEQYF.

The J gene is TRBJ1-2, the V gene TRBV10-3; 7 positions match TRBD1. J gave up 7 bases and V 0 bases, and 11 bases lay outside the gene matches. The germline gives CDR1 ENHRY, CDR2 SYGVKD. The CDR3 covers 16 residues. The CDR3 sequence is CAISESKGTVSGGYTF. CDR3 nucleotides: TGTGCCATCAGTGAGTCGAAGGGGACAGTCTCCGGTGGCTACACCTTC.

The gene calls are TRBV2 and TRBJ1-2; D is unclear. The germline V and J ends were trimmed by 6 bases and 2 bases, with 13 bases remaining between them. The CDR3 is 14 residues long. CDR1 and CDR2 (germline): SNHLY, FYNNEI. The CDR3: CASRVNEKNYGYTF. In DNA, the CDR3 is TGTGCCAGCAGGGTGAACGAGAAAAACTATGGCTACACCTTC.

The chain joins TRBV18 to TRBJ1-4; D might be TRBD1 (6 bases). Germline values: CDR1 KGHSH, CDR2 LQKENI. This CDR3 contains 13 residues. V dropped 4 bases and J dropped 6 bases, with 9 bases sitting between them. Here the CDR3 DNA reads TGTGCCAGCTCACGGGCAGGGGATGAAAAACTGTTTTTT. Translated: CASSRAGDEKLFF.

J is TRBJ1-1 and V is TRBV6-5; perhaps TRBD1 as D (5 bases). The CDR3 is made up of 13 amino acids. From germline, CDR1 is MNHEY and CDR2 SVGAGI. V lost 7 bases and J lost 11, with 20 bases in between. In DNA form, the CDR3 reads TGTGCCAGCACCAAGCCGGGGGACCTGACGGCTTTCTTT. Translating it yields CASTKPGDLTAFF.

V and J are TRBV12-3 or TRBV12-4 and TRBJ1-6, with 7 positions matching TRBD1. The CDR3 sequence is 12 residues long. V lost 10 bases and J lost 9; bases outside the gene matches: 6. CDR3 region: CATRQGRSPLHF. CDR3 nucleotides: TGTGCCACACGACAGGGCCGTTCACCCCTCCACTTT.

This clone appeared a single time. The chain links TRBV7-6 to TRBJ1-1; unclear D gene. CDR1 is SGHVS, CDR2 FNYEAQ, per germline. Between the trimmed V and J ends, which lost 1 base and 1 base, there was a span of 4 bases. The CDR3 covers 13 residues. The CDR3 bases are TGTGCCAGCAGCTTAGGACAGAACACTGAAGCTTTCTTT. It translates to CASSLGQNTEAFF.

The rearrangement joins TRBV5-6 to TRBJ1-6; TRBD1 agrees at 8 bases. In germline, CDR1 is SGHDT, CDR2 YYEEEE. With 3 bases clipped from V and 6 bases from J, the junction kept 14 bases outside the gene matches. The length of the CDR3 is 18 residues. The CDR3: CASSSDPHRQGFNSPLHF. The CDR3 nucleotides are TGTGCCAGCAGCTCCGACCCCCATCGACAGGGGTTTAATTCACCCCTCCACTTT.

The CDR3 protein is CASSPGRGDAYGYTF. The CDR3, as DNA: TGTGCCAGCTCACCAGGGAGGGGCGACGCTTATGGCTACACCTTC. The chain is built from TRBV18 and TRBJ1-2, with D possibly being TRBD1 (5 bases). This CDR3 has 15 amino acids. From germline, CDR1 is KGHSH and CDR2 LQKENI. V gave up 2 bases and J gave up 5 bases, with 15 bases separating them. Together with reference TRBV18 and TRBJ1-2, the CDR3 gives the full variable domain: NAGVMQNPRHLVRRRGQEARLRCSPMKGHSHVYWYRQLPEEGLKFMVYLQKENIIDESGMPKERFSAEFPKEGPSILRIQQVVRGDSAAYFCASSPGRGDAYGYTFGSGTRLTVV.

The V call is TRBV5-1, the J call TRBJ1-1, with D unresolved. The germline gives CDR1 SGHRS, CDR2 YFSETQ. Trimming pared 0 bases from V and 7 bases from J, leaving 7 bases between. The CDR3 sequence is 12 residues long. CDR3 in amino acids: CASSLAENEAFF. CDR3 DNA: TGCGCCAGCAGCTTGGCCGAGAATGAAGCTTTCTTT.

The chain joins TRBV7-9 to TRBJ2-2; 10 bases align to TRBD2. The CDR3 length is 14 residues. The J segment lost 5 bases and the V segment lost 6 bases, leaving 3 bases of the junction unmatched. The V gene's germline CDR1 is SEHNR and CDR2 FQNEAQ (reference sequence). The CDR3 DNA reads TGTGCCAGCAGATCTAGCGGGGGAACCGGGGAGCTGTTTTTT. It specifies CASRSSGGTGELFF.

CDR3 nucleotides: TGTGCCAGCAGCTTACGGGGAGGGGATGAAGCTTTCTTT. Amino acid sequence: CASSLRGGDEAFF. V is TRBV7-3 and J is TRBJ1-1; the D gene is possibly TRBD1 (5 bases). The CDR3 loop spans 13 amino acids. Germline assignment: CDR1 SGHTA and CDR2 FQGTGA. Trimming took 2 bases from V and 7 from J, leaving 11 bases between them.

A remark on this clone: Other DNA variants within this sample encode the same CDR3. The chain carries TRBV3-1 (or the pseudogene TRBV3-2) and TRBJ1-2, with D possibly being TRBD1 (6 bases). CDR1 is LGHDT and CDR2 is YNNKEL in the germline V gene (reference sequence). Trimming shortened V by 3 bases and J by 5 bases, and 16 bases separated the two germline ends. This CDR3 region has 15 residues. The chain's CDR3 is CASSQLTGQGYGYTF. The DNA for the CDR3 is TGTGCCAGCAGCCAGCTCACAGGGCAGGGATATGGCTACACCTTC.

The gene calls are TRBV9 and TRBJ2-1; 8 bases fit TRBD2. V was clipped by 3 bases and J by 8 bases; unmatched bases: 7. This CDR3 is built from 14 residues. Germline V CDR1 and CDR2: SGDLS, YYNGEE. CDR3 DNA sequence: TGTGCCAGCAGCGGGCCGGCGGGGGGCCATGAGCAGTTCTTC. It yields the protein CASSGPAGGHEQFF. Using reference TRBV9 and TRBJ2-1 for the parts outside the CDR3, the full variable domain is DSGVTQTPKHLITATGQRVTLRCSPRSGDLSVYWYQQSLDQGLQFLIQYYNGEERAKGNILERFSAQQFPDLHSELNLSSLELGDSALYFCASSGPAGGHEQFFGPGTRLTVL.

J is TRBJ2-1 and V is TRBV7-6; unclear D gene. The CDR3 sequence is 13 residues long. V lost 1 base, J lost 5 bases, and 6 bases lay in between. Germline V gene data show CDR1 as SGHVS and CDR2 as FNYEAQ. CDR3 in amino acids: CASSLGYNNEQFF. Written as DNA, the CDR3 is TGTGCCAGCAGCTTAGGATACAACAATGAGCAGTTCTTC. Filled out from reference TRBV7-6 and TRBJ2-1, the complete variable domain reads GAGVSQSPRYKVTKRGQDVALRCDPISGHVSLYWYRQALGQGPEFLTYFNYEAQQDKSGLPNDRFSAERPEGSISTLTIQRTEQRDSAMYRCASSLGYNNEQFFGPGTRLTVL.